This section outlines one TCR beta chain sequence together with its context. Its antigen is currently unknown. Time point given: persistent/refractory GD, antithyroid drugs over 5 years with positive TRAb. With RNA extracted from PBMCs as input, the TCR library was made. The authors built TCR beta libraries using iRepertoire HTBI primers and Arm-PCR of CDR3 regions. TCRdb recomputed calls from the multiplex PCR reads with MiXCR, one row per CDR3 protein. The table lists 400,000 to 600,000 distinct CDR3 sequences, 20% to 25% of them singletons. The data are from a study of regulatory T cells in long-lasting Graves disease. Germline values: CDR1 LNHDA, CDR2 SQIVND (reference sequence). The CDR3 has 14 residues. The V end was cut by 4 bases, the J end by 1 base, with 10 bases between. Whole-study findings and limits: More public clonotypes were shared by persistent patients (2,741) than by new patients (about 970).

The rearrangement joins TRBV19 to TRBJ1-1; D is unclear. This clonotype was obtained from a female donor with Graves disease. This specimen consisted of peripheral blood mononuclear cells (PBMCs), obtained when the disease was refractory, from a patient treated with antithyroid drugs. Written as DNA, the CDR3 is TGTGCCAGTAGTAAAAAGGCCCAGAACACTGAAGCTTTCTTT. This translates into CASSKKAQNTEAFF.